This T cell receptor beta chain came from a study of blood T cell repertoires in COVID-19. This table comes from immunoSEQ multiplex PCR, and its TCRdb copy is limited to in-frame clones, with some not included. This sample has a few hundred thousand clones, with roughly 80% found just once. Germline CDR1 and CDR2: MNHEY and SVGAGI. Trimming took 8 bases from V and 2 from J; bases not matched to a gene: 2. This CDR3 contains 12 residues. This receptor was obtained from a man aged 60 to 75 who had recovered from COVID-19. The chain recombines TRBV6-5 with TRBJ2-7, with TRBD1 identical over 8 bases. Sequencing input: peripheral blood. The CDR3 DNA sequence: TGTGCCAGCGAGGACAGGGCCTACGAGCAGTACTTC. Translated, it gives CASEDRAYEQYF.